This entry lists 11 T cell receptor beta chains sequenced from one sample in a study of vaccination effects on CD4 cells after COVID-19. Sequencing in the ViraFEST assay came after antigen-specific CD4+ T cells had been expanded with viral peptide pools, which were used to stimulate PBMC. The authors isolated CD4+ T cells after nine to eleven days of culture. Previously uninfected by SARS-CoV-2, the vaccine recipients also showed negative nucleocapsid antibodies. Using immunoSEQ multiplex PCR, the repertoire was profiled, and TCRdb retains in-frame clones only, with some absent. The sample shows under 75,000 clones, 75% to 85% of them seen only once. Their target antigens are unknown. Source: CD4+ T cells from PBMCs cultured with SARS-CoV-2 spike peptides, taken before COVID-19 vaccination. These receptors were taken from a human donor who received a COVID-19 vaccine.

J is TRBJ1-2 and V is TRBV12-5, with unresolved D. The germline V gene encodes CDR1 LGHNT and CDR2 FRNRAP. Trimming removed 5 bases at V and 3 bases at J, with 7 bases between. This CDR3 has 12 amino acids. In DNA, the CDR3 is TGTGCTAGTGGTCTCCCGGACTATGGCTACACCTTC. This translates into CASGLPDYGYTF.

The rearrangement joins TRBV6-1 to TRBJ1-2; the match to TRBD1 covers 7 bases. Germline V gene sequence: CDR1 MNHNS, CDR2 SASEGT. The CDR3 is made up of 17 amino acids. The V gene end was trimmed by 3 bases and the J gene end by 5 bases; junction bases not matched to a gene: 15. In DNA, the CDR3 is TGTGCCAGCAGTGACTACCTAAACCGGGACAGACTATATGGCTACACCTTC. Protein sequence: CASSDYLNRDRLYGYTF.

This chain connects TRBV3-1 (or the pseudogene TRBV3-2) to TRBJ2-3, with no clear D. CDR3 length: 11 amino acids. Germline V gives CDR1 LGHDT, CDR2 YNNKEL (reference sequence). The V end lost 1 base, the J end lost 5 bases, and 1 base lay between the germline ends. CDR3 loop: CASSQGDTQYF. CDR3 bases: TGTGCCAGCAGCCAAGGAGATACGCAGTATTTT.

This chain joins TRBV2 and TRBJ1-2; 7 bases are shared with TRBD1. Per the germline V gene, CDR1 is SNHLY and CDR2 is FYNNEI. Trimming took 6 bases from V and 7 from J; bases not matched to a gene: 11. The CDR3 totals 14 residues. CDR3: CASSQGGAMFGYTF. Written as DNA, the CDR3 is TGTGCCAGCAGCCAAGGGGGCGCGATGTTTGGCTACACCTTC.

The V and J genes are TRBV7-2 and TRBJ1-5, with D uncertain. Germline V gene sequence: CDR1 SGHTA, CDR2 FQGNSA. Trimming removed 1 base at V and 2 bases at J, with 9 bases between. The CDR3 runs to 15 residues. DNA of the CDR3: TGTGCCAGCAGCTTAGACGGGTCAGGCAATCAGCCCCAGCATTTT. It codes for CASSLDGSGNQPQHF.

The V gene is TRBV7-2, the J gene TRBJ2-1, with a tentative D call TRBD2 (6 bases). There are 16 residues in the CDR3. The V end was cut by 0 bases, the J end by 2 bases, with 11 bases between. Germline V gene sequence: CDR1 SGHTA, CDR2 FQGNSA. CDR3 in amino acids: CASSLAAGGAYNEQFF. CDR3 coding DNA: TGTGCCAGCAGCTTAGCCGCTGGCGGGGCCTACAATGAGCAGTTCTTC.

Comments on this clone: The same CDR3 can be traced to other DNA sequences in this sample. The V call is TRBV4-1, the J call TRBJ1-1; D may be TRBD1 (6 bases). Germline CDR1 reads MGHRA; CDR2 reads YSYEKL. With 0 bases removed from V and 4 bases from J, the gap between germline ends came to 6 bases. CDR3 length: 13 residues. The CDR3: CASSQDRGTEAFF. The CDR3 nucleotides are TGCGCCAGCAGCCAAGACAGGGGCACTGAAGCTTTCTTT.

The V gene is TRBV2, the J gene TRBJ2-1; the match to TRBD2 covers 15 bases. Germline V lookup: CDR1 SNHLY, CDR2 FYNNEI. The CDR3 is 15 residues long. Trimming removed 7 bases from V and 6 bases from J; junction bases left unmatched: 4. CDR3 in DNA: TGTGCCAGCACCCGGACTAGCGGGGGGGTCAATGAGCAGTTCTTC. It is translated as CASTRTSGGVNEQFF.

The J gene is TRBJ1-2, the V gene TRBV18; 7 bases map to TRBD1. Germline V gene sequence: CDR1 KGHSH, CDR2 LQKENI. J was trimmed by 6 bases and V by 3 bases; bases with no gene match: 4. The CDR3 is 13 residues long. In nucleotides, the CDR3 is TGTGCCAGCTCACCTAGAACAGGGGATGGCTACACCTTC. This sequence encodes CASSPRTGDGYTF.

This clone was detected only a few times. The genes are TRBV7-8 and TRBJ2-7; tentative D call: TRBD1 (6 bases). The CDR3 is 11 residues long. The germline V gene encodes CDR1 SGHVS and CDR2 FQNEAQ. Trimming cost V 5 bases and J 7 bases, with 9 bases left between them. The CDR3 protein is CASSAGQEQYV. The CDR3 region has the DNA TGTGCCAGCAGCGCCGGACAGGAGCAGTACGTC.

V and J are TRBV10-1 and TRBJ2-6; D tentatively reads TRBD1 or TRBD2 (5 bases each). This CDR3 contains 19 residues. Trimming stripped 0 bases from V and 0 bases from J, with 15 bases between. The germline gives CDR1 WNHNN, CDR2 SYGVQD (reference sequence). DNA for the CDR3: TGCGCCAGCAGTGAGTCGACTTTGGGGGATAGCTCTGGGGCCAACGTCCTGACTTTC. Amino acid sequence: CASSESTLGDSSGANVLTF.